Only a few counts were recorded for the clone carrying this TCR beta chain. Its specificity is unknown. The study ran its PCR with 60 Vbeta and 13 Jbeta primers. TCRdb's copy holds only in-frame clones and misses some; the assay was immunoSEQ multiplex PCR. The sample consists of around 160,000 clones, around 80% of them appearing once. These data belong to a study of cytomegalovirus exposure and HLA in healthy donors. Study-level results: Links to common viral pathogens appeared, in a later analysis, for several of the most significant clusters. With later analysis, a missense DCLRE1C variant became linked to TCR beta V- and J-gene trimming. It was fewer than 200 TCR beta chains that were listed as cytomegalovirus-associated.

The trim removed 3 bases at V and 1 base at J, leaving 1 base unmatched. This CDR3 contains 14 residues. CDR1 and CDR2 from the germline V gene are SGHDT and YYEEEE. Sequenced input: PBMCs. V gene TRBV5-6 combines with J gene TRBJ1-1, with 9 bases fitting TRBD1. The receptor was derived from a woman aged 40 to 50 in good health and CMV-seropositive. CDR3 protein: CASSWGQGNTEAFF. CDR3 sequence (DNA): TGTGCCAGCAGCTGGGGACAGGGGAACACTGAAGCTTTCTTT.